The present TCR beta chain was sequenced within a study of T-cell memory formation after mild COVID-19. There are a few counts of this clonotype. The CDR3 runs to 15 residues. CDR1 is SGHAT and CDR2 is FQNNGV in the germline V gene. The V segment lost 5 bases and the J segment 2 bases; nucleotides outside the gene matches: 6. TCRdb processed the 5' RACE reads anew with MiXCR; each CDR3 protein has one entry. Of roughly 500,000 distinct CDR3 sequences detected, roughly 20% appear once; the ten largest clones hold roughly an eighth. The sample taken for sequencing was PBMCs or a T cell subset sorted from them (not recorded which). This clonotype was sampled from an adult woman who had mild COVID-19 (a few samples of this study predate the infection). Cell type and time point are not known. This sequence joins TRBV11-2 and TRBJ2-3; 8 bases are a match to TRBD1. CDR3 region: CASSIPGQDTDTQYF. CDR3 DNA sequence: TGTGCCAGCAGCATACCGGGACAGGACACAGATACGCAGTATTTT.